This T cell receptor beta chain was documented in a study of T cells in Graves' hyperthyroidism and ophthalmopathy. Notes on the study in general: Blood also contained most expanded thyroid clonotypes above 0.001. The model's output predicted ophthalmopathy at a median of around 7 months prior to onset.

It was RNA transcripts that yielded the amplified TCR beta CDR3 regions. The primer set for the first-round RT-PCR of the TCR CDR3 was HTBI. One entry per CDR3 protein results from TCRdb running MiXCR on the multiplex PCR reads. The sample lists under 350,000 distinct CDR3 sequences; roughly 23% were seen once. J lost 6 bases, V lost 0 bases, and 8 bases had no gene match. This CDR3 region has 15 residues. The germline V gene encodes CDR1 DFQATT and CDR2 SNEGSKA (reference sequence). This clonotype occurred many times. Its specificity is unknown. Graves' hyperthyroidism qualified as stable when ophthalmopathy did not progress within 18 months. The PBMCs were sourced from fresh peripheral blood (more than 8.5 ml).

This clonotype was obtained from a woman aged 45-59 years with Graves' hyperthyroidism. The rearrangement joins TRBV20-1 to TRBJ2-3; TRBD2 matches at 8 bases. The sequenced material came from blood. This chain's CDR3 is CSARDESGGTDTQYF. Here the CDR3 DNA reads TGCAGTGCTAGAGATGAGAGCGGGGGTACGGATACGCAGTATTTT.